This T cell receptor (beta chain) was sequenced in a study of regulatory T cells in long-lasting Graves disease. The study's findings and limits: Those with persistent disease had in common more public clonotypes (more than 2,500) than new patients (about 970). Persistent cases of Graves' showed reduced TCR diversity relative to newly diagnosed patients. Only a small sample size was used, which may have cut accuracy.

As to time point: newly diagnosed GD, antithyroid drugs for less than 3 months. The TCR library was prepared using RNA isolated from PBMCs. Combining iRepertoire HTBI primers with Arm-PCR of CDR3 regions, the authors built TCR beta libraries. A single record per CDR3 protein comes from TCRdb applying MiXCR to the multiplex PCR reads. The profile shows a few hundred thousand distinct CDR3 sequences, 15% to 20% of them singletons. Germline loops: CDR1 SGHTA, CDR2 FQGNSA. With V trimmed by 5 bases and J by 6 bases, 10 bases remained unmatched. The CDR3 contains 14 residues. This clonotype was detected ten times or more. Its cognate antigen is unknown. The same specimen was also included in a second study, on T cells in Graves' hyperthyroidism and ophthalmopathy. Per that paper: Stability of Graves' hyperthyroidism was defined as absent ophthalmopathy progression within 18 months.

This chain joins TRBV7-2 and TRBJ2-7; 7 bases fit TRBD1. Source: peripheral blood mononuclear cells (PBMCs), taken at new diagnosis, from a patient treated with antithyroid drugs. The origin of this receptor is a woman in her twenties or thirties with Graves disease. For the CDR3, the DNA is TGTGCCAGCAGCCCCCGACAGGGTTCGGGCGAGCAGTACTTC. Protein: CASSPRQGSGEQYF. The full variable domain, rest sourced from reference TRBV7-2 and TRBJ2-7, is GAGVSQSPSNKVTEKGKDVELRCDPISGHTALYWYRQSLGQGLEFLIYFQGNSAPDKSGLPSDRFSAERTGGSVSTLTIQRTQQEDSAVYLCASSPRQGSGEQYFGPGTRLTVT.